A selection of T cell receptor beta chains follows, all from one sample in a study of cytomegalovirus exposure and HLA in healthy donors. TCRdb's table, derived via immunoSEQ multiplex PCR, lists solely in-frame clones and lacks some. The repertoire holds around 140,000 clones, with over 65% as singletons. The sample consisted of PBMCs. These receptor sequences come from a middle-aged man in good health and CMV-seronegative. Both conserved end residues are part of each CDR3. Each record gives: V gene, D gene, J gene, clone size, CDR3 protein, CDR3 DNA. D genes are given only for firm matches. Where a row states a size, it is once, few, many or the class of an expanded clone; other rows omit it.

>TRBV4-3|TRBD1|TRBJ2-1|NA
CASSQGPGTGGHNEQFF
TGCGCCAGCAGCCAAGGACCCGGGACAGGGGGCCACAATGAGCAGTTCTTC
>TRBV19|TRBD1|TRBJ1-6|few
CASSLQGVRSPLHF
TGTGCCAGTAGTTTACAGGGGGTCCGTTCACCCCTCCACTTT
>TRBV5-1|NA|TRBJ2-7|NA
CASSLVGGAPYEQYF
TGCGCCAGCAGCCTAGTCGGAGGGGCCCCCTACGAGCAGTACTTC
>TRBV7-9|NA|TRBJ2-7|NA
CASSSQGYEQYF
TGTGCCAGCAGCTCACAGGGCTACGAGCAGTACTTC
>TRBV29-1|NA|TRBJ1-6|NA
CSVAVGANSPLHF
TGCAGCGTTGCGGTGGGGGCTAATTCACCCCTCCACTTT
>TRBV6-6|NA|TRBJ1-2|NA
CASREGYGYTF
TGTGCCAGCAGAGAGGGCTATGGCTACACCTTC
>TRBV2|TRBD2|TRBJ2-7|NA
CASSVTLGGGSSYEQYF
TGTGCCAGCAGTGTCACCTTGGGGGGGGGAAGCTCCTACGAGCAGTACTTC
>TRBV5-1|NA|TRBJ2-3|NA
CASSLLGQPTDTQYF
TGCGCCAGCAGCTTGCTCGGACAACCTACAGATACGCAGTATTTT
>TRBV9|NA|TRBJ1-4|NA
CASSVAFGQTNEKLFF
TGTGCCAGCAGCGTAGCTTTTGGGCAGACTAATGAAAAACTGTTTTTT
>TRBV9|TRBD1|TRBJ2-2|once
CASSPNGQGWTGELFF
TGTGCCAGCAGCCCTAACGGACAGGGGTGGACCGGGGAGCTGTTTTTT
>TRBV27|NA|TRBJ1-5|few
CASSPPGNQPQHF
TGTGCCAGCAGTCCCCCTGGCAATCAGCCCCAGCATTTT
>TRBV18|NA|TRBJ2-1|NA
CASLSSSYNEQFF
TGTGCCAGCCTCTCGAGCTCCTACAATGAGCAGTTCTTC
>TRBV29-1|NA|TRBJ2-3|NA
CSVEDLSGFTDTQYF
TGCAGCGTTGAAGATCTTAGCGGATTCACAGATACGCAGTATTTT
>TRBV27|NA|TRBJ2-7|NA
CASSWTGGDEQYF
TGTGCCAGCAGCTGGACAGGAGGGGACGAGCAGTACTTC
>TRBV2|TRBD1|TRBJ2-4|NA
CASSRQGVAKNIQYF
TGTGCCAGCAGCCGACAGGGGGTGGCCAAAAACATTCAGTACTTC
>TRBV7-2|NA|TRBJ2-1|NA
CASSLSLSNEQFF
TGTGCCAGCAGCTTATCTCTATCCAATGAGCAGTTCTTC
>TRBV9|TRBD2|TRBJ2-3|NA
CASGYGGGLSTDTQYF
TGTGCCAGCGGGTATGGCGGGGGATTAAGCACAGATACGCAGTATTTT
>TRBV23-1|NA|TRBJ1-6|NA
CASSRSGPHNSPLHF
TGCGCCAGCAGTCGATCGGGCCCGCATAATTCACCCCTCCACTTT
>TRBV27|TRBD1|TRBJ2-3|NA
CASTTTGTGGVDTQYF
TGTGCCAGCACCACCACCGGGACAGGGGGCGTAGATACGCAGTATTTT
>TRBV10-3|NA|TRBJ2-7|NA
CATSDCHYEQYF
TGTGCCACCTCGGACTGCCACTACGAGCAGTACTTC
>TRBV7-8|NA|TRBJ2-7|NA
CASSIERVREQYF
TGTGCCAGCAGCATTGAGAGGGTTCGCGAGCAGTACTTC
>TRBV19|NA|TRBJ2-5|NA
CASSMVRRETQYF
TGTGCCAGTAGTATGGTGAGGAGGGAGACCCAGTACTTC
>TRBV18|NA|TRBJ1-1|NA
CASSQQVGNTEAFF
TGTGCCAGCTCTCAACAGGTCGGGAACACTGAAGCTTTCTTT
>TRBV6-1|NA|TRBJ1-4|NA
CASSESGREKLFF
TGTGCCAGCAGTGAAAGTGGTCGCGAAAAGCTGTTTTTT
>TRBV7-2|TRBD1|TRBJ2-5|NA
CASSFQKGQQETQYF
TGTGCCAGCAGCTTTCAAAAGGGACAGCAAGAGACCCAGTACTTC
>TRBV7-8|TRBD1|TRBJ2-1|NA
CASSPRQGHNEQFF
TGTGCCAGCAGCCCGAGACAGGGGCACAATGAGCAGTTCTTC
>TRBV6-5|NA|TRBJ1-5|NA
CASRTTRGQPQHF
TGTGCCAGCAGAACTACCCGGGGTCAGCCCCAGCATTTT
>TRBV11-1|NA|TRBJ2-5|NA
CASSFGQQETQYF
TGTGCCAGCAGCTTCGGACAGCAAGAGACCCAGTACTTC
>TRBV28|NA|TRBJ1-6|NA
CAILGAGSPLHF
TGTGCAATCTTAGGGGCCGGCTCACCCCTCCACTTT
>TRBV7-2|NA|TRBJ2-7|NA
CASSLVGGDEQYF
TGTGCCAGCAGCTTAGTCGGAGGGGACGAGCAGTACTTC
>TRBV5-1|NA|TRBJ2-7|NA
CASSRDWAGGHHEQYF
TGCGCCAGCAGCCGGGATTGGGCAGGGGGGCACCACGAGCAGTACTTC
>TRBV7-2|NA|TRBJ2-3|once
CASSLGGTDTQYF
TGTGCCAGCAGCTTAGGCGGCACAGATACGCAGTATTTT
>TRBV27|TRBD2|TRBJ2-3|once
CASTSLWDSGRARGDTQYF
TGTGCCAGCACCTCTCTTTGGGATAGCGGGAGGGCCAGGGGAGATACGCAGTATTTT
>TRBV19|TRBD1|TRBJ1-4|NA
CASSMGQLGNEKLFF
TGTGCCAGTAGTATGGGACAGCTGGGTAATGAAAAACTGTTTTTT
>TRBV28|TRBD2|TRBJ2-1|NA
CASSLLSLGLASSYNEQFF
TGTGCCAGCAGTCTCCTCTCCCTCGGACTAGCGAGTTCCTACAATGAGCAGTTCTTC
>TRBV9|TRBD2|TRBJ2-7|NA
CASSPGGQGEQYF
TGTGCCAGCAGCCCGGGGGGGCAGGGGGAGCAGTACTTC
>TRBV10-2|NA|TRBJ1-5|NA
CATRTSGGNQPQHF
TGCGCCACACGAACTTCAGGGGGCAATCAGCCCCAGCATTTT
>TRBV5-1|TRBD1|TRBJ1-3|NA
CASSGTGDSSGNTIYF
TGCGCCAGCAGCGGGACAGGGGATTCCTCTGGAAACACCATATATTTT
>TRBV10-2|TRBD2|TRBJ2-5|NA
CASSGGTGGGETQYF
TGCGCCAGCAGTGGGGGGACGGGGGGAGGAGAGACCCAGTACTTC
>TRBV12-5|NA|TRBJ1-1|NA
CASGLRETMNTEAFF
TGTGCTAGTGGTTTGCGTGAGACAATGAACACTGAAGCTTTCTTT
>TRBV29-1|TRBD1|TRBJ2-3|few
CSVITGGEDTQYF
TGCAGCGTAATCACAGGGGGCGAAGATACGCAGTATTTT
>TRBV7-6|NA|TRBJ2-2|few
CASSSGLNTGELFF
TGTGCCAGCAGCTCTGGACTGAACACCGGGGAGCTGTTTTTT
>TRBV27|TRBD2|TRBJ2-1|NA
CASSFGLAGIGDEQFF
TGTGCCAGCAGTTTTGGGCTAGCGGGTATTGGGGATGAGCAGTTCTTC
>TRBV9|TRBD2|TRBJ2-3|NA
CASSYGTSISTDTQYF
TGTGCCAGCAGCTACGGGACTAGCATTAGCACAGATACGCAGTATTTT
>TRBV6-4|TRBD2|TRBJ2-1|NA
CASSQTAGGGTDEQFF
TGTGCCAGCAGCCAGACAGCGGGGGGAGGAACGGATGAGCAGTTCTTC
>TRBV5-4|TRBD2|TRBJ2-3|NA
CASRPRLAGITDTQYF
TGTGCCAGCAGGCCGCGACTAGCGGGGATCACAGATACGCAGTATTTT
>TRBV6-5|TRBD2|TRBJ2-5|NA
CASRPREGETQYF
TGTGCCAGCAGGCCCAGGGAGGGAGAGACCCAGTACTTC
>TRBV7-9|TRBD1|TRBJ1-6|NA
CASSSPGQGGSPLHF
TGTGCCAGCAGCTCCCCGGGACAGGGAGGATCACCCCTCCACTTT
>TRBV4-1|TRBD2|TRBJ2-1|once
CASSQDPGAGVYNEQFF
TGCGCCAGCAGCCAAGACCCCGGGGCGGGAGTCTACAATGAGCAGTTCTTC
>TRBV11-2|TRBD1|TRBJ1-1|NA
CASSPLTGGRTEAFF
TGTGCCAGCAGCCCGCTAACAGGGGGCCGCACTGAAGCTTTCTTT
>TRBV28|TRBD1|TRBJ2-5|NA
CASSLYRGQETQYF
TGTGCCAGCAGCTTGTACAGGGGGCAGGAGACCCAGTACTTC
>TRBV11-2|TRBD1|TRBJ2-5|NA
CASSLGGQGGETQYF
TGTGCCAGCAGCTTAGGGGGACAGGGTGGGGAGACCCAGTACTTC
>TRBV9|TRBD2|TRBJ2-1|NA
CASSGGEGPIHNEQFF
TGTGCCAGCAGCGGGGGGGAGGGGCCAATCCACAATGAGCAGTTCTTC
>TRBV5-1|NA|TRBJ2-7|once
CASTSDSSYEQYF
TGCGCCAGCACGTCGGACAGCTCCTACGAGCAGTACTTC
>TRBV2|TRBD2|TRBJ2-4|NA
CASNLRDSGGKNIQYF
TGTGCCAGCAACCTACGGGACTCCGGGGGGAAAAACATTCAGTACTTC
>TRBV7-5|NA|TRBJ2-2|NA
CARSPIWEGPPEGELFF
TGTGCCAGAAGCCCAATCTGGGAGGGGCCGCCCGAGGGGGAGCTGTTTTTT
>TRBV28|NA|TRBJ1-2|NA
CASTLGGRYGYTF
TGTGCCAGCACCTTAGGTGGGCGCTATGGCTACACCTTC